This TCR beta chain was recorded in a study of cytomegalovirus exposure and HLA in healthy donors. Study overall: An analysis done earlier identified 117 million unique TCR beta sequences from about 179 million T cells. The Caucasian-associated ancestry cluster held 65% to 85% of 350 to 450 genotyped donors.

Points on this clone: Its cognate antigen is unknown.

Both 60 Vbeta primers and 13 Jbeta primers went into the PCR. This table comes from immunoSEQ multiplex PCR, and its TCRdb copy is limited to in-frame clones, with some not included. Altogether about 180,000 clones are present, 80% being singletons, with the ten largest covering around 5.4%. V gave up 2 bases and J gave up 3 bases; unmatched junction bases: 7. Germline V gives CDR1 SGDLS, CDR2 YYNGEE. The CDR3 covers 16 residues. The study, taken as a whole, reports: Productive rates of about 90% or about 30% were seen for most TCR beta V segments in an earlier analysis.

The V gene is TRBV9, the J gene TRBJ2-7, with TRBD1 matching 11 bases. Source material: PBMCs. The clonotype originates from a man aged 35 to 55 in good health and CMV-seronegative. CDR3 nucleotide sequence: TGTGCCAGCAGCGTCAGAGGGGACAGGGGGTTCTACGAGCAGTACTTC. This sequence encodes CASSVRGDRGFYEQYF.